The 18 T cell receptor beta chains below all came from one sample that was sequenced in a study of blood T cell repertoires in COVID-19. TCRdb's table, derived via immunoSEQ multiplex PCR, lists solely in-frame clones and lacks some. This sample carries hundreds of thousands of clones, just under 90% of them seen once, and the ten largest clones take roughly 6.4%. Sequencing used peripheral blood. The receptors here all came from a man aged 55-75 years who had recovered from COVID-19.

The rearrangement joins TRBV6-5 to TRBJ1-3; no clear D gene. CDR3 length: 14 amino acids. The V and J ends lost 8 bases and 7 bases respectively, with 18 bases between them. Germline CDR1 and CDR2: MNHEY and SVGAGI. CDR3 protein: CASPPGSTGNTIYF. The CDR3, as DNA: TGTGCCAGCCCCCCCGGAAGTACGGGGAACACCATATATTTT.

The V and J genes are TRBV4-1 and TRBJ2-7; 16 bases agree with TRBD2. Trimming removed 2 bases from V and 2 bases from J; junction bases left unmatched: 9. The V gene's germline CDR1 is MGHRA and CDR2 YSYEKL. The CDR3 contains 19 residues. The CDR3 sequence is CASSQPGLAGGKRAYEQYF. The CDR3 DNA is TGCGCCAGCAGCCAACCGGGACTAGCGGGAGGGAAGAGGGCCTACGAGCAGTACTTC.

The chain couples TRBV30 to TRBJ1-1; D gene unclear. V was shortened by 1 base and J by 8 bases, with 8 bases between the two germline ends. The germline gives CDR1 GTSNPN, CDR2 SVGIG (reference sequence). This CDR3 is 11 amino acids long. The DNA for the CDR3 is TGTGCCTGGAGTGACCAAGCAGAAGCTTTCTTT. This codes for CAWSDQAEAFF. Full variable domain (outside the CDR3, taken from reference TRBV30 and TRBJ1-1): SQTIHQWPATLVQPVGSPLSLECTVEGTSNPNLYWYRQAAGRGLQLLFYSVGIGQISSEVPQNLSASRPQDRQFILSSKKLLLSDSGFYLCAWSDQAEAFFGQGTRLTVV.

V usage is TRBV7-9 and J usage is TRBJ2-4, with TRBD2 matching over 9 bases. The germline CDR1 and CDR2 sequences are SEHNR and FQNEAQ (reference sequence). The trim removed 1 base at V and 7 bases at J, leaving 5 bases unmatched. CDR3 length: 15 amino acids. As DNA, the CDR3 is TGTGCCAGCAGCTTAGAGGGACTAGCAGAGAACATTCAGTACTTC. It yields the protein CASSLEGLAENIQYF.

This chain connects TRBV19 to TRBJ2-3; 11 bases map to TRBD2. V dropped 7 bases and J dropped 1; count of bases not matched to a gene: 4. CDR1 is LNHDA and CDR2 is SQIVND in the germline V gene (reference sequence). The CDR3 runs 15 residues. The CDR3 sequence: CASTSGRRGTDTQYF. As DNA, the CDR3 is TGTGCCAGTACTAGCGGGAGGAGGGGCACAGATACGCAGTATTTT.

V usage is TRBV24-1 and J usage is TRBJ2-5; 9 bases align to TRBD2. The CDR3 runs 19 residues. Germline V CDR1 and CDR2: KGHDR, SFDVKD. V trimming: 4 bases; J trimming: 1 base; junction bases outside the gene matches: 15. The CDR3 coding sequence is TGTGCCACCAGTGACAGGGCTAGGGAGAGCGGGAGGCTCCAAGAGACCCAGTACTTC. Translating gives CATSDRARESGRLQETQYF.

V gene TRBV6-6 combines with J gene TRBJ1-1; maybe TRBD1 (5 bases). This CDR3 spans 14 amino acids. V shed 7 bases and J shed 4 bases, with 16 bases lying between them. Germline V gene lookup returns CDR1 MNHNY and CDR2 SVGAGI (reference sequence). CDR3: CASIIGGSGTEAFF. DNA for the CDR3: TGTGCCAGCATCATCGGGGGGAGTGGCACTGAAGCTTTCTTT.

The chain joins TRBV10-1 to TRBJ1-1; 7 nucleotides line up with TRBD1. The V segment lost 8 bases and the J segment 3 bases; nucleotides outside the gene matches: 6. Germline-derived CDR1 and CDR2 are WNHNN and SYGVQD (reference sequence). The CDR3 covers 13 residues. The CDR3 coding sequence is TGCGCCAGCCCCAGACAGGGAGACACTGAAGCTTTCTTT. Its protein is CASPRQGDTEAFF.

A few counts support this clone. The chain employs TRBV7-9 and TRBJ2-7, with 9 nucleotides matching TRBD1. The J segment lost 7 bases and the V segment lost 2 bases, leaving 6 bases of the junction unmatched. The CDR3 consists of 14 residues. CDR1 and CDR2 from the germline V gene are SEHNR and FQNEAQ (reference sequence). The CDR3 DNA reads as TGTGCCAGCAGCTTAATGGACAGGGGAGAGGAGCAGTACTTC. It codes for CASSLMDRGEEQYF.

The gene calls are TRBV5-1 and TRBJ2-1, with unresolved D. Germline-derived CDR1 and CDR2 are SGHRS and YFSETQ. The CDR3 runs 19 residues. V was clipped by 0 bases and J by 1 base, with 20 bases between them. The CDR3 reads CASSLAISASTTSYNEQFF. The CDR3 nucleotides read TGCGCCAGCAGCTTGGCCATTAGTGCCAGCACGACATCCTACAATGAGCAGTTCTTC.

This clone has just a few counts. The chain recombines TRBV19 with TRBJ2-5; the match to TRBD2 covers 9 bases. CDR1 and CDR2 from the germline V gene are LNHDA and SQIVND (reference sequence). With 7 bases clipped from V and 5 bases from J, the junction kept 5 bases outside the gene matches. CDR3 size: 13 residues. CDR3 amino acids: CASTAGGPETQYF. The CDR3 DNA reads TGTGCCAGTACGGCGGGGGGGCCTGAGACCCAGTACTTC.

This chain uses TRBV27 with TRBJ2-5; tentative D call: TRBD2 (6 bases). Germline loops: CDR1 MNHEY, CDR2 SMNVEV (reference sequence). V dropped 2 bases and J dropped 4 bases, with 17 bases sitting between them. The CDR3 consists of 16 residues. Here the CDR3 DNA reads TGTGCCAGCAGTTTAGGTTGGACTACTCTCGGAGAGACCCAGTACTTC. Translating gives CASSLGWTTLGETQYF.

The J gene is TRBJ2-5, the V gene TRBV27, with D tentatively TRBD2 (6 bases). The germline V gene has CDR1 MNHEY and CDR2 SMNVEV (reference sequence). V was trimmed by 5 bases and J by 7 bases, leaving 17 bases between them. The CDR3 totals 14 residues. The CDR3 sequence: CASSPEGFRRTQYF. Written as DNA, the CDR3 is TGTGCCAGCAGTCCGGAGGGGTTTCGTCGGACCCAGTACTTC.

The chain recombines TRBV6-1 with TRBJ1-2, with D unresolved. V was pared by 2 bases and J by 7 bases, with 2 bases between. Germline V CDR1 and CDR2: MNHNS, SASEGT. The CDR3 totals 10 residues. This CDR3 reads CASSERGYTF. CDR3 bases: TGTGCCAGCAGTGAACGTGGCTACACCTTC.

The rearrangement joins TRBV7-9 to TRBJ2-2, with D possibly being TRBD1 (5 bases). The CDR3 runs to 15 residues. V shed 5 bases and J shed 4 bases, with 14 bases lying between them. Germline V gene sequence: CDR1 SEHNR, CDR2 FQNEAQ (reference sequence). The CDR3 is CASSQSGSATGELFF. The CDR3 DNA follows: TGTGCCAGCAGCCAGTCAGGGTCGGCCACCGGGGAGCTGTTTTTT.

The DNA for the CDR3 is TGTGCCAGCAGCCTCCCTGGAAACACCATATATTTT. It specifies CASSLPGNTIYF. J is TRBJ1-3 and V is TRBV5-8; D gene ambiguous. CDR3 length: 12 residues. Looked up from germline, CDR1 is SGHTS and CDR2 is YDEGEE. V shed 4 bases and J shed 2 bases, with 4 bases lying between them.

The chain combines TRBV11-3 with TRBJ1-1; D ambiguous. Deletions cut 6 bases from V and 6 bases from J, with 11 bases between. Germline CDR1 reads SGHNT; CDR2 reads YENEEA. The CDR3 is 12 amino acids. The CDR3, as DNA: TGTGCCAGCAGTGACCCCGGGGCTGAAGCTTTCTTT. Amino acid sequence: CASSDPGAEAFF. Full variable domain (outside the CDR3, taken from reference TRBV11-3 and TRBJ1-1): EAGVVQSPRYKIIEKKQPVAFWCNPISGHNTLYWYLQNLGQGPELLIRYENEEAVDDSQLPKDRFSAERLKGVDSTLKIQPAELGDSAVYLCASSDPGAEAFFGQGTRLTVV.

This clone has more than one count but fewer than ten. The chain links TRBV11-2 to TRBJ2-7; weak D call: TRBD1 (5 bases). The V end was cut by 3 bases, the J end by 3 bases, with 15 bases between. The CDR3 totals 15 residues. Germline V gene lookup returns CDR1 SGHAT and CDR2 FQNNGV. The CDR3 loop reads CASSLAAQAIYEQYF. The CDR3 coding sequence is TGTGCCAGCAGCTTGGCGGCACAGGCCATCTACGAGCAGTACTTC.